This TCR beta chain appears in the sequencing data of a study of blood T cell repertoires in COVID-19. Whole-study context: From the United States, Italy and Spain came samples of acute and convalescent COVID-19. PBMCs, B-cell-depleted T cells, or T cells were the source of the cDNA or gDNA that made up the material.

Source study methods: How many nucleated cells were present was estimated from reference gene primer amplification. Repertoires were generated with immunoSEQ multiplex PCR, while TCRdb's copy carries only in-frame clones and drops some. The V and J calls and the clone size are those of that table, but D and trimming were determined from the DNA. The sample shows 95,000 or so clones, less than 90% of them seen only once. CDR3 length: 12 residues. V lost 0 bases and J lost 10, with 9 bases in between. CDR1 LGHNT and CDR2 FRNRAP come from the germline V gene. The chain joins TRBV12-5 to TRBJ2-5; TRBD1 is a possible D gene (5 bases). Sequencing was done on a sample of peripheral blood. This receptor was identified in an elderly man with active or convalescent COVID-19. The CDR3 coding sequence is TGTGCTAGTGGTTTGGTCGCCGACAGCCAGTACTTC. As protein: CASGLVADSQYF. Complete variable domain (other parts from reference TRBV12-5 and TRBJ2-5): DARVTQTPRHKVTEMGQEVTMRCQPILGHNTVFWYRQTMMQGLELLAYFRNRAPLDDSGMPKDRFSAEMPDATLATLKIQPSEPRDSAVYFCASGLVADSQYFGPGTRLLVL.